A single sample is the source of the 18 T cell receptor beta chains below, sequenced in a study of T-cell reconstitution after alpha-beta-depleted transplantation in children. Construction of the TCRbeta library involved unique molecular identifiers. TCRdb re-analysed the PCR reads in MiXCR, keeping a single row per CDR3 protein. The sample contains approximately 340,000 distinct CDR3 sequences, approximately 10% of which appear only once. This material consisted of PBMCs from the stem cell graft donor, taken from the stem cell graft. The origin of the receptors is a human donor who donated a stem cell graft to a child with acute lymphoblastic leukemia.

This clonotype was picked up a small number of times. This chain links TRBV20-1 with TRBJ2-1; perhaps TRBD2 as D (7 bases). The CDR3 consists of 14 residues. Germline CDR1 DFQATT, CDR2 SNEGSKA (reference sequence). V was pared by 1 base and J by 8 bases, with 15 bases between. CDR3 amino acids: CSARAVAGADEQFF. The DNA of the CDR3 is TGCAGTGCTAGAGCGGTGGCGGGGGCGGATGAGCAGTTCTTC.

This clonotype has only a few counts. The genes are TRBV27 and TRBJ2-5; no clear D. V lost 6 bases to trimming and J lost 2 bases, with 10 bases between them. Germline V gene data show CDR1 as MNHEY and CDR2 as SMNVEV (reference sequence). This CDR3 spans 13 amino acids. CDR3 DNA: TGTGCCAGCAGCTCTCAACTTCAAGAGACCCAGTACTTC. It encodes CASSSQLQETQYF.

This clonotype was recorded many times. V is TRBV9 and J is TRBJ2-1; D gene unclear. This CDR3 region has 15 residues. The ends were cut back, 0 bases at V and 6 bases at J, with 13 bases in the middle. Germline V gives CDR1 SGDLS, CDR2 YYNGEE. CDR3 residues: CASSVEGSTLNEQFF. DNA for the CDR3: TGTGCCAGCAGCGTAGAGGGCAGCACGCTCAATGAGCAGTTCTTC.

This clonotype has at least ten counts. This rearrangement joins TRBV27 to TRBJ2-1; D perhaps matches TRBD2 (5 bases). Trimming cost V 3 bases and J 6 bases, with 15 bases left between them. There are 15 residues in the CDR3. Germline loops: CDR1 MNHEY, CDR2 SMNVEV (reference sequence). This CDR3 reads CASSFMAGVPNEQFF. Written as DNA, the CDR3 is TGTGCCAGCAGTTTCATGGCGGGCGTCCCCAATGAGCAGTTCTTC.

This clonotype was detected only a few times. The chain uses TRBV15 and TRBJ2-7, with 8 nucleotides matching TRBD1. The germline CDR1 and CDR2 sequences are LNHNV and YYDKDF (reference sequence). The CDR3 is 15 residues long. With 4 bases clipped from V and 4 bases from J, the junction kept 9 bases outside the gene matches. CDR3 amino acids: CATSTIRGQWYEQYF. CDR3 bases: TGTGCCACCAGCACAATCAGGGGGCAGTGGTACGAGCAGTACTTC.

This clonotype was seen a few times. The rearrangement links TRBV29-1 to TRBJ2-1, with D perhaps being TRBD1 or TRBD2 (7 bases each). V lost 1 base and J lost 4, with 14 bases in between. The CDR3 length is 15 residues. CDR1 and CDR2 from the germline V gene are SQVTM and ANQGSEA. In DNA form, the CDR3 reads TGCAGCGTTGAAGGACGGGGGGACAGATACAATGAGCAGTTCTTC. Protein: CSVEGRGDRYNEQFF.

The chain is built from TRBV9 and TRBJ2-1, with D unclear. Germline CDR1 and CDR2: SGDLS and YYNGEE. V was clipped by 0 bases and J by 5 bases, with 9 bases between them. The CDR3 loop spans 14 amino acids. In DNA form, the CDR3 reads TGTGCCAGCAGCGTAGATGGTCTAGACAATGAGCAGTTCTTC. Its translation is CASSVDGLDNEQFF.

This clonotype was counted between two and nine times. CDR3 nucleotides: TGCGCCAGCAGCCAAGATGGCGGACAGTTCTTC. Amino acids: CASSQDGGQFF. The chain has TRBV4-1 and TRBJ2-1; no definite D call. This CDR3 has 11 amino acids. Germline V gene data show CDR1 as MGHRA and CDR2 as YSYEKL. Trimming took off 0 bases at V and 13 bases at J, with 7 bases between the two ends.

This clonotype was counted between two and nine times. V is TRBV3-1 and J is TRBJ2-3; TRBD2 matches 7 bases. The V segment lost 0 bases and the J segment 6 bases; nucleotides outside the gene matches: 6. CDR3 length equals 15 residues. The germline V gene encodes CDR1 LGHDT and CDR2 YNNKEL (reference sequence). The CDR3 is CASSQDTGGWDTQYF. The CDR3 DNA reads TGTGCCAGCAGCCAAGATACGGGAGGATGGGATACGCAGTATTTT.

This clonotype was counted many times. J is TRBJ2-7 and V is TRBV7-3; 9 bases are shared with TRBD1. V shed 6 bases, J shed 0 bases, and the junction held 6 bases outside the gene matches. In germline, CDR1 is SGHTA, CDR2 FQGTGA. The CDR3 has 15 residues. CDR3 nucleotides: TGTGCCAGCAGATCCGGGACAGGGACCTCCTACGAGCAGTACTTC. It specifies CASRSGTGTSYEQYF.

This clonotype was counted only a few times. An end of the junction differs from the germline gene, which may be a read error. This chain connects TRBV7-7 to TRBJ2-1; D gene uncertain. The germline CDR1 and CDR2 sequences are SSHAT and FNYEAQ (reference sequence). The CDR3 has 13 amino acids. CDR3 sequence reads: CASSSRVYNEQFF. As DNA, the CDR3 is TGTGCTAGCAGCTCCCGGGTCTACAATGAGCAGTTCTTC.

The sample holds a few counts of this clonotype. V and J are TRBV7-2 and TRBJ2-3; TRBD1 matches at 9 bases. CDR1 and CDR2 (germline): SGHTA, FQGNSA. The CDR3 extends over 14 amino acids. V gave up 3 bases and J gave up 4 bases; unmatched junction bases: 2. In nucleotides, the CDR3 is TGTGCCAGCAGCTTTAGACAGGGGGCAGATACGCAGTATTTT. Protein product: CASSFRQGADTQYF. Full variable domain (missing parts from reference TRBV7-2 and TRBJ2-3): GAGVSQSPSNKVTEKGKDVELRCDPISGHTALYWYRQSLGQGLEFLIYFQGNSAPDKSGLPSDRFSAERTGGSVSTLTIQRTQQEDSAVYLCASSFRQGADTQYFGPGTRLTVL.

The rearrangement joins TRBV10-3 to TRBJ2-1, with TRBD2 as a possible D gene (6 bases). This CDR3 has 16 amino acids. V lost 0 bases and J lost 7, with 16 bases in between. Germline CDR1 and CDR2: ENHRY and SYGVKD. The CDR3 DNA reads as TGTGCCATCAGTGAGTCTAACCTAGCGTTATTAAATGAGCAGTTCTTC. Protein sequence: CAISESNLALLNEQFF.

This clonotype was recorded only once. This chain uses TRBV2 with TRBJ2-3; TRBD1 or TRBD2 may be the D gene (6 bases each). Germline loops: CDR1 SNHLY, CDR2 FYNNEI. With 5 bases removed from V and 4 bases from J, the gap between germline ends came to 16 bases. This CDR3 region has 15 residues. CDR3 nucleotide sequence: TGTGCCAGCAGTATAGGACAGTGGGAGGCAGATACGCAGTATTTT. This codes for CASSIGQWEADTQYF.

The genes are TRBV6-2 or TRBV6-3 and TRBJ2-3; D ambiguous. The V gene lost 4 bases and the J gene lost 2 bases, with 13 bases spanning the gap. The CDR3 is 15 residues long. Germline V gene data show CDR1 as MNHEY and CDR2 as SVGEGT. The CDR3 loop is CASSFPRINTDTQYF. CDR3 nucleotides: TGTGCCAGCAGTTTCCCGAGGATAAACACAGATACGCAGTATTTT.

In its sample, this clonotype was seen many times. The chain joins TRBV4-2 to TRBJ2-3, with D possibly TRBD2 on 6 matching bases. CDR3 length: 17 residues. CDR1 is LGHNA, CDR2 YNFKEQ, per germline. V gave up 5 bases and J gave up 0 bases, with 18 bases separating them. This chain's CDR3 is CASSAIARGTSTDTQYF. CDR3 sequence (DNA): TGTGCCAGCAGCGCAATCGCCCGGGGGACTAGCACAGATACGCAGTATTTT.

This clonotype has just a few counts. The chain employs TRBV11-2 and TRBJ2-1; the match to TRBD2 covers 14 bases. V trimming: 2 bases; J trimming: 9 bases; junction bases outside the gene matches: 9. The CDR3 sequence is 17 residues long. Per the germline V gene, CDR1 is SGHAT and CDR2 is FQNNGV. CDR3 sequence (DNA): TGTGCCAGCAGCTTAAAGGGGACTAGCGGGAGCAGGAGTGAGCAGTTCTTC. Its translation is CASSLKGTSGSRSEQFF.

This clonotype was observed a handful of times. The CDR3 is CASSRRDATNTGELFF. In nucleotides, the CDR3 is TGTGCCAGCAGTAGGCGGGACGCGACGAACACCGGGGAGCTGTTTTTT. The chain carries TRBV6-1 and TRBJ2-2; maybe TRBD2 (6 bases). CDR3 size: 16 residues. From germline, CDR1 is MNHNS and CDR2 SASEGT. Deletions cut 5 bases from V and 0 bases from J, with 13 bases between.